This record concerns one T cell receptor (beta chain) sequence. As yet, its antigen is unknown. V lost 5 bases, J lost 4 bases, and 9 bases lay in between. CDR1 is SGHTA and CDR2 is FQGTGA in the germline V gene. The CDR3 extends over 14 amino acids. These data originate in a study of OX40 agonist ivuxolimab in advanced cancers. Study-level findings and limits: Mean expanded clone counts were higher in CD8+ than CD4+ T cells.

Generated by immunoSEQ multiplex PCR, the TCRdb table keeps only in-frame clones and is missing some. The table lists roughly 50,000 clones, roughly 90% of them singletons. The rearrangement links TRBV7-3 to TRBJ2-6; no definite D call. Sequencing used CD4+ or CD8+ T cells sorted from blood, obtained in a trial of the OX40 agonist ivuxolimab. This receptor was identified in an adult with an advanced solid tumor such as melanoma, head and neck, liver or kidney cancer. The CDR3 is CASSPAAGANVLTF. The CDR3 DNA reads TGTGCCAGCAGCCCCGCGGCAGGGGCCAACGTCCTGACTTTC. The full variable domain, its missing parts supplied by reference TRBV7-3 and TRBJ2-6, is GAGVSQTPSNKVTEKGKYVELRCDPISGHTALYWYRQSLGQGPEFLIYFQGTGAADDSGLPNDRFFAVRPEGSVSTLKIQRTERGDSAVYLCASSPAAGANVLTFGAGSRLTVL.